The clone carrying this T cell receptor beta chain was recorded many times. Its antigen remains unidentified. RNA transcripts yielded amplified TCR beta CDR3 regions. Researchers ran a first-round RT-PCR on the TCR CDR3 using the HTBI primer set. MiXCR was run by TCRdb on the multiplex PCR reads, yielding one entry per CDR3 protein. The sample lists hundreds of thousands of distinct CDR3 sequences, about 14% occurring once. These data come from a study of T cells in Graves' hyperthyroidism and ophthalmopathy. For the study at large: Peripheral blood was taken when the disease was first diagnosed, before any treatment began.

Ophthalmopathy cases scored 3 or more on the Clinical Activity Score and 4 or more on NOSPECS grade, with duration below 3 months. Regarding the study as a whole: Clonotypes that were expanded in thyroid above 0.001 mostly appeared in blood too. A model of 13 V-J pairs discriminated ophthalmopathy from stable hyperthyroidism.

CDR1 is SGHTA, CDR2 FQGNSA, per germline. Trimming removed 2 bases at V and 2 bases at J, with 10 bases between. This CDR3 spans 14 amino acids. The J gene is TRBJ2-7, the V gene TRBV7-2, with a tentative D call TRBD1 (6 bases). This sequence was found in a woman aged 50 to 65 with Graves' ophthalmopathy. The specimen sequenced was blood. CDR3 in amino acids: CASSLRAGAYEQYF. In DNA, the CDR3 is TGTGCCAGCAGCTTAAGGGCAGGGGCCTACGAGCAGTACTTC.